This T cell receptor (beta chain) was profiled in a study of T-cell memory formation after mild COVID-19. The V end was cut by 2 bases, the J end by 7 bases, with 12 bases between. Germline assignment: CDR1 SGHTA and CDR2 FQGNSA. The CDR3 sequence is 14 residues long. MiXCR, applied by TCRdb to the 5' RACE reads, yields one record per CDR3 protein. The repertoire holds 190,000 or so distinct CDR3 sequences, roughly 23% seen once, with roughly 24% in the top ten. This clonotype has only a few counts. The material sequenced was PBMCs or a T cell subset sorted from them (not recorded which). This clonotype was obtained from an adult woman who had mild COVID-19 (a few samples of this study predate the infection). Cell type and time point are not known. The chain couples TRBV7-2 to TRBJ2-1; D may be TRBD2 (5 bases). The CDR3: CASSLLASRNEQFF. As DNA, the CDR3 is TGTGCCAGCAGCTTACTAGCATCGAGGAATGAGCAGTTCTTC.